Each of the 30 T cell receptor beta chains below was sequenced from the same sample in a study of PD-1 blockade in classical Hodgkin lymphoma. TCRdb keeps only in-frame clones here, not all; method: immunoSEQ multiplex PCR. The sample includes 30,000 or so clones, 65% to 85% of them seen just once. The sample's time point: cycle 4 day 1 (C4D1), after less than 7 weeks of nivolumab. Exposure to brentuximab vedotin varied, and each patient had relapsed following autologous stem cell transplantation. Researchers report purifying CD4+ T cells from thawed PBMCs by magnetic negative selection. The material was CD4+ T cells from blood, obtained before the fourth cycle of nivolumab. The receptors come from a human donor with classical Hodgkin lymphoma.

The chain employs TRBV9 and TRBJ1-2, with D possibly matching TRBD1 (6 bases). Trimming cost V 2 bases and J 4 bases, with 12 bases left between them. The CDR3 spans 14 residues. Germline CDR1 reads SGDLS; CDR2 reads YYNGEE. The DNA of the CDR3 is TGTGCCAGCAGCGTCGGAGGACAGACCTATGGCTACACCTTC. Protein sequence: CASSVGGQTYGYTF.

The DNA for the CDR3 is TGTGCCAGCAATCACAACCCCTCGAACACCGGGGAGCTGTTTTTT. Translation gives CASNHNPSNTGELFF. The J gene is TRBJ2-2, the V gene TRBV6-5; D ambiguous. This CDR3 has 15 amino acids. CDR1 is MNHEY and CDR2 is SVGAGI in the germline V gene. Between the trimmed V and J ends, which lost 7 bases and 0 bases, there was a span of 12 bases.

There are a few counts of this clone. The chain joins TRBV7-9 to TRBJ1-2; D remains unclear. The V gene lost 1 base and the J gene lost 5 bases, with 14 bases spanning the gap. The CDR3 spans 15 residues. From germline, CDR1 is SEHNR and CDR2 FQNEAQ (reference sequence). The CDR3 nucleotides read TGTGCCAGCAGCTTAGTAGCGGAGACCTCTTATGGCTACACCTTC. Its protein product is CASSLVAETSYGYTF.

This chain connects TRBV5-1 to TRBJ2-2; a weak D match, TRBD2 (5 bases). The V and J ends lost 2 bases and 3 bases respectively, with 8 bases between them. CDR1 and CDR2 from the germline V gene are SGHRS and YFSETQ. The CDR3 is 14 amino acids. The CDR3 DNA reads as TGCGCCAGCAGCTTCGAGGGCGACACCGGGGAGCTGTTTTTT. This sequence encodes CASSFEGDTGELFF.

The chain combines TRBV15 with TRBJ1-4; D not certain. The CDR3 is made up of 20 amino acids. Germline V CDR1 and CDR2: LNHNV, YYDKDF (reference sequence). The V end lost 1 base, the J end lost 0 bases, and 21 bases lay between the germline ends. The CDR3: CATSRGPLLALQTTNEKLFF. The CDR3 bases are TGTGCCACCAGCAGAGGCCCTCTACTCGCACTGCAGACAACTAATGAAAAACTGTTTTTT.

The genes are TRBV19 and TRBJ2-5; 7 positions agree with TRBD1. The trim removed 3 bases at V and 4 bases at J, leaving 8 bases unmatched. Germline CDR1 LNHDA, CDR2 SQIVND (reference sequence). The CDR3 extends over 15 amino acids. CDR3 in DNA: TGTGCCAGTAGTATGTCTACAGGGGCGGGAGAGACCCAGTACTTC. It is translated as CASSMSTGAGETQYF.

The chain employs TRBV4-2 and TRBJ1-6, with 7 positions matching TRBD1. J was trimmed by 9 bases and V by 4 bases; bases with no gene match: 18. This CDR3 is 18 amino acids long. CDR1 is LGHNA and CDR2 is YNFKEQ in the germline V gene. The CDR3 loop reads CASSRTAPSGTVASPLHF. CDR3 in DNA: TGTGCCAGCAGCCGTACTGCCCCCTCCGGGACAGTTGCTTCACCCCTCCACTTT.

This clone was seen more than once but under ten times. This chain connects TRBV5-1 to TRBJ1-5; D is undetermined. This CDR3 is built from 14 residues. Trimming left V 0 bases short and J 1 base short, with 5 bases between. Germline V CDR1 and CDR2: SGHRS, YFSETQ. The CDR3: CASSLDPSNQPQHF. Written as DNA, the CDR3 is TGCGCCAGCAGCTTGGATCCCAGCAATCAGCCCCAGCATTTT.

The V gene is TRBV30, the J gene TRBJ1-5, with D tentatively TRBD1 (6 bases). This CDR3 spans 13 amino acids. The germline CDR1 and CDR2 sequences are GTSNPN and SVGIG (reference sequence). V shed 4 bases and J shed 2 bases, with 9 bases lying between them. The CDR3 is CAWKRQGNQPQHF. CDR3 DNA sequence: TGTGCCTGGAAGAGACAGGGCAATCAGCCCCAGCATTTT.

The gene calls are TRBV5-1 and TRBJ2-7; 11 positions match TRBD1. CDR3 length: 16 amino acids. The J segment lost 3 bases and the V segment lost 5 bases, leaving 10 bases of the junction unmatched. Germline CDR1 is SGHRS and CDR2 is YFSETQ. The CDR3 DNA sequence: TGCGCCAGCAGGGCCGCCCCCGGGACAGGGGGCTACGAGCAGTACTTC. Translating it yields CASRAAPGTGGYEQYF.

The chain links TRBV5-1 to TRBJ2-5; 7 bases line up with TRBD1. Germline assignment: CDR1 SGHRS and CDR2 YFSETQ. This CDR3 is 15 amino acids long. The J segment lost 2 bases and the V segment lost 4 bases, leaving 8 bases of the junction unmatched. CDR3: CASSAGTASQETQYF. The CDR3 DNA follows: TGCGCCAGCAGCGCTGGGACAGCGTCGCAAGAGACCCAGTACTTC.

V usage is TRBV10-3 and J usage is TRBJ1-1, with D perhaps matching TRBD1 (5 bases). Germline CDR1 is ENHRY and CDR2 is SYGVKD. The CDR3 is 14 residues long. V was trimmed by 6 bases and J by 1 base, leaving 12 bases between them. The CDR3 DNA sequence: TGTGCCATCAGCAGGGAGCTCGAGAACACTGAAGCTTTCTTT. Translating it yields CAISRELENTEAFF.

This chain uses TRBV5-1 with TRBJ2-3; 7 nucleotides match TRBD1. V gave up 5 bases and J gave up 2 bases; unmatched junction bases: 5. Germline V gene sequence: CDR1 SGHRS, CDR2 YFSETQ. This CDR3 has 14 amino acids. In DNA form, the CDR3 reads TGCGCCAGCAGTCCCGGGACAGCCACAGATACGCAGTATTTT. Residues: CASSPGTATDTQYF.

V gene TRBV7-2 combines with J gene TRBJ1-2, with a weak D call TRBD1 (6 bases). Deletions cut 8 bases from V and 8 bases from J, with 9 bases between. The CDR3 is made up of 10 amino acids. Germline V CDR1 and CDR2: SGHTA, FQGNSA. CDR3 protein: CASGGGGYTF. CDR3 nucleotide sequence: TGTGCCAGCGGAGGGGGGGGCTACACCTTC. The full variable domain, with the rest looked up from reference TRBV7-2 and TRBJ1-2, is GAGVSQSPSNKVTEKGKDVELRCDPISGHTALYWYRQSLGQGLEFLIYFQGNSAPDKSGLPSDRFSAERTGGSVSTLTIQRTQQEDSAVYLCASGGGGYTFGSGTRLTVV.

The CDR3 is CASSLEGTTSNQPQHF. The CDR3 DNA reads as TGCGCCAGCAGCTTGGAAGGGACGACGAGCAATCAGCCCCAGCATTTT. The chain couples TRBV5-1 to TRBJ1-5, with TRBD1 as a possible D gene (5 bases). Germline CDR1 and CDR2: SGHRS and YFSETQ. Trimming removed 0 bases from V and 1 base from J, with 11 bases in between. This CDR3 has 16 amino acids.

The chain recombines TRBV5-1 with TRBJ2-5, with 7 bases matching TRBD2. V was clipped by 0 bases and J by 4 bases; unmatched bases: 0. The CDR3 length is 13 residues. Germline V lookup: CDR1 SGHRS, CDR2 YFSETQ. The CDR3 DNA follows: TGCGCCAGCAGCTTGGGCGGGGGAGAGACCCAGTACTTC. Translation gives CASSLGGGETQYF.

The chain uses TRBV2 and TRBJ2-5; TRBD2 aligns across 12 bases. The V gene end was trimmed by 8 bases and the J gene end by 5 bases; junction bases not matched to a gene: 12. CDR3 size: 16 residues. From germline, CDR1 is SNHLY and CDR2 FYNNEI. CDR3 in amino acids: CASPLGLAGGRETQYF. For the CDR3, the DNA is TGTGCCAGCCCCCTCGGGCTAGCGGGGGGGAGGGAGACCCAGTACTTC.

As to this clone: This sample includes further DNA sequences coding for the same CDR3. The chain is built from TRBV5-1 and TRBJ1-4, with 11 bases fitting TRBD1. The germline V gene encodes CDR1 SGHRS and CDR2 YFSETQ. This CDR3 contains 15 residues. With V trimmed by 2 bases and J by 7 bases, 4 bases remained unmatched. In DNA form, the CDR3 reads TGCGCCAGCAGCTTATCGGGACAGGGGGGTGAAAAACTGTTTTTT. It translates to CASSLSGQGGEKLFF.

The CDR3 loop reads CASSPLPGGTNEKLFF. The CDR3 DNA reads as TGCGCCAGCAGCCCACTCCCAGGGGGTACTAATGAAAAACTGTTTTTT. This chain links TRBV5-1 with TRBJ1-4; TRBD1 matches 7 bases. V dropped 4 bases and J dropped 2; count of bases not matched to a gene: 8. The length of the CDR3 is 16 residues. Germline CDR1 reads SGHRS; CDR2 reads YFSETQ.

CDR3 protein: CASSKRTDSTEAFF. In DNA form, the CDR3 reads TGTGCCAGCAGCAAGAGGACGGACAGCACTGAAGCTTTCTTT. This chain uses TRBV7-9 with TRBJ1-1, with D possibly TRBD1 on 6 matching bases. The CDR3 is 14 residues long. CDR1 is SEHNR, CDR2 FQNEAQ, per germline (reference sequence). Trimming took off 5 bases at V and 4 bases at J, with 14 bases between the two ends.

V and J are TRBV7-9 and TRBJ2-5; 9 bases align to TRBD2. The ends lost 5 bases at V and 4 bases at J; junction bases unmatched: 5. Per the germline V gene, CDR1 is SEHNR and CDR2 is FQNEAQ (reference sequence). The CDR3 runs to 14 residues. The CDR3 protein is CASSPSGAGETQYF. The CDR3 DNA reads TGTGCCAGCAGCCCTAGCGGGGCGGGAGAGACCCAGTACTTC.

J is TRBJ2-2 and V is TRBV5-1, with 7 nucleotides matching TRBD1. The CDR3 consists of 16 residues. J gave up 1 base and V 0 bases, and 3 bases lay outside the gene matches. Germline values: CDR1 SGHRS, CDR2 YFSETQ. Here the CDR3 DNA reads TGCGCCAGCAGCTTGGGGGGACAGAAGAACACCGGGGAGCTGTTTTTT. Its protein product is CASSLGGQKNTGELFF. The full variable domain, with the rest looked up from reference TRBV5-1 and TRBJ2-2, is KAGVTQTPRYLIKTRGQQVTLSCSPISGHRSVSWYQQTPGQGLQFLFEYFSETQRNKGNFPGRFSGRQFSNSRSEMNVSTLELGDSALYLCASSLGGQKNTGELFFGEGSRLTVL.

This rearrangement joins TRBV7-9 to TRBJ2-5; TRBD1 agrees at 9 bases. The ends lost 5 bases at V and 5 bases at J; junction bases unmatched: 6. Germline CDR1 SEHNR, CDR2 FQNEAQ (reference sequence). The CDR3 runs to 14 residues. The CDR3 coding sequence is TGTGCCAGCAGCCGGGGGACAGGGTTGGAGACCCAGTACTTC. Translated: CASSRGTGLETQYF.

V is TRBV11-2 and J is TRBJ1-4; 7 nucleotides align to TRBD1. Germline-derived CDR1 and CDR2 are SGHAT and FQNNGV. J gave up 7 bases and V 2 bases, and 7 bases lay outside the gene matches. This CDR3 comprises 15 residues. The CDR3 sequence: CASSLNRGSSEKLFF. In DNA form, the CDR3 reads TGTGCCAGCAGCTTAAACAGGGGCTCATCTGAAAAACTGTTTTTT.

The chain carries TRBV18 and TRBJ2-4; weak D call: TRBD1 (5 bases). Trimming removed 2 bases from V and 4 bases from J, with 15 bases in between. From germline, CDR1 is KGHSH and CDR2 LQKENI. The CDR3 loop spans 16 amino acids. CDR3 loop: CASSPFSTEAKNIQYF. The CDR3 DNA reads TGTGCCAGCTCACCATTCTCGACAGAAGCAAAAAACATTCAGTACTTC.

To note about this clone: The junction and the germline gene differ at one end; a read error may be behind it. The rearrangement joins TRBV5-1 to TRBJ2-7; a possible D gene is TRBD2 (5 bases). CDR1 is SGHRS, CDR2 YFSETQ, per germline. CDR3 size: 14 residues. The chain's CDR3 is CASSSSGITYGQYF. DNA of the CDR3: TGCGCCAGCAGCAGCAGCGGAATTACCTACGGGCAGTACTTC.

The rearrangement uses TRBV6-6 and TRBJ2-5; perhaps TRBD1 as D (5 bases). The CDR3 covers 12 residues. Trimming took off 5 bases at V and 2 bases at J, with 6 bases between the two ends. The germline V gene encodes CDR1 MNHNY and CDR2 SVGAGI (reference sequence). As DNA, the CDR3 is TGTGCCAGCAGTCCAGGGCAAGAGACCCAGTACTTC. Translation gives CASSPGQETQYF.

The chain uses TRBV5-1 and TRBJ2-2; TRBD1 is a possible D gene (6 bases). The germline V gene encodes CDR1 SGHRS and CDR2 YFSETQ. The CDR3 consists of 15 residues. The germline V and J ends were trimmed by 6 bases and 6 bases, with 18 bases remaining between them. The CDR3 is CASNPNQGSAGELFF. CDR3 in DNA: TGCGCCAGCAACCCAAACCAGGGGTCGGCCGGGGAGCTGTTTTTT.

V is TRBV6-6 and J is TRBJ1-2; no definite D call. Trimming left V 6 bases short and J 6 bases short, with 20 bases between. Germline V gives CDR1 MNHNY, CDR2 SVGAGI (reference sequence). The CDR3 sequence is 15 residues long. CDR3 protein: CASRPPGTKGHGYTF. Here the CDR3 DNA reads TGTGCCAGCAGACCACCTGGAACGAAGGGTCATGGCTACACCTTC.

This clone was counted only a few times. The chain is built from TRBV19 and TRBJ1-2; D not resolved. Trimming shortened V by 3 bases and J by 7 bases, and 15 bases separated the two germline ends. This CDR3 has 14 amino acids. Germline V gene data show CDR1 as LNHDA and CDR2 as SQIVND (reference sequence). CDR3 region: CASSISWADGGYTF. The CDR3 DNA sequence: TGTGCCAGTAGTATTTCTTGGGCCGACGGTGGCTACACCTTC.